These T cell receptor beta chains were read from a single sample in a study of T cell responses to AZD1222 COVID-19 vaccine. Here immunoSEQ multiplex PCR was the method, and the copy in TCRdb shows in-frame clones only, minus some. This repertoire shows roughly 150,000 clones, roughly 92% found once; its top ten account for around 1.3%. This sample comprised peripheral blood, obtained on day 0 of AZD1222 vaccination. Receptor source: an adult in good health. The CDR3 runs from the conserved cysteine through the conserved F or W.

v_call,j_call,cdr3_aa
TRBV11-2,TRBJ1-2,CASRMYGHSHGYTF
TRBV5-4,TRBJ2-3,CASSPDRVNGDTQYF
TRBV6-1,TRBJ1-1,CATFLPTAKAFF
TRBV5-1,TRBJ1-2,CASSLGDRYYGYTF
TRBV27,TRBJ2-2,CASRPLVKNTGELFF
TRBV28,TRBJ1-2,CASTLGVNYGYTF
TRBV7-6,TRBJ1-2,CASSPNRTSYGYTF
TRBV7-2,TRBJ2-5,CASSSQRSDQETQYF
TRBV5-8,TRBJ1-3,CASSTDRGPGNTIYF
TRBV11-2,TRBJ1-1,CASSFMLGNTEAFF
TRBV7-2,TRBJ1-5,CASSPFVEVSNQPQHF
TRBV30,TRBJ1-5,CAWSVQGDQPQHF
TRBV19,TRBJ1-1,CASSIGSLNTEAFF
TRBV30,TRBJ1-2,CALNRGNYGYTF
TRBV10-2,TRBJ1-1,CASSEAVRTEAFF
TRBV10-1,TRBJ2-3,CASSGLWPGASTDTQYF
TRBV25-1,TRBJ2-2,CASSDKGPTGELFF
TRBV7-8,TRBJ1-5,CASSLGVWDSSNQPQHF